By proportion, the clone carrying this TCR beta chain is medium-sized. Its antigen is not identified. Regarding the study as a whole: The TCR gene usage of tumor memory CD4+ T cells clustered together with blood and lymph node memory CD4+ cells and with lymph node naive CD4+ cells. Tumor Treg TCRs overlapped most with tumor naive CD4+ cells. The larger-cohort validation was restricted to a single TCR beta V-J rearrangement rather than whole repertoires.

The ends were cut back, 6 bases at V and 7 bases at J, with 16 bases in the middle. CDR1 is WSHSY and CDR2 is SAAADI in the germline V gene. This CDR3 region has 14 residues. Constant-region reverse primers amplified full-length variable regions, followed by semi-nested Nested Universal Primer A PCR. In TCRdb, the 5' RACE reads were re-called with MiXCR into one record per CDR3 protein. The sample consists of around 44,000 distinct CDR3 sequences, less than 25% of them appearing once. Treg sorting used a CD4+CD25+CD127-/low gate. The V and J genes are TRBV10-2 and TRBJ1-5; no clear D. The origin of this receptor is a female donor with breast cancer. Sequencing used Tregs sorted from blood. CDR3 sequence (DNA): TGCGCCAGCAGCCCAACGAATAGGGTCCAGCCCCAGCATTTT. As protein: CASSPTNRVQPQHF.